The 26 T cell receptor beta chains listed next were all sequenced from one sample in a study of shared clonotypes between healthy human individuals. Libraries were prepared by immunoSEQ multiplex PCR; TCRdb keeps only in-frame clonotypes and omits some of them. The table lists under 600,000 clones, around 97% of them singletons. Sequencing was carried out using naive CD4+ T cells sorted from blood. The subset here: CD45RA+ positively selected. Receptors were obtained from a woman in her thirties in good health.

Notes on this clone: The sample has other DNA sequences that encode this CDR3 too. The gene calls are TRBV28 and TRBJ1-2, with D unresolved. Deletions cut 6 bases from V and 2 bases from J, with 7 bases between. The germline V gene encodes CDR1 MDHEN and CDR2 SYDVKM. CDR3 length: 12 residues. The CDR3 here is CASSSVNYGYTF. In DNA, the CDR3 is TGTGCCAGCAGCTCCGTAAACTATGGCTACACCTTC.

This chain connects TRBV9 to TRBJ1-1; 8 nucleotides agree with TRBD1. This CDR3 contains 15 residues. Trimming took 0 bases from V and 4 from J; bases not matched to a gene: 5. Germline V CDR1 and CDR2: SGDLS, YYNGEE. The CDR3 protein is CASSVGPGGPTEAFF. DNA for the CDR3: TGTGCCAGCAGCGTAGGTCCAGGGGGCCCCACTGAAGCTTTCTTT.

The chain's CDR3 is CASSTRALSGANVLTF. The CDR3 nucleotides are TGTGCCAGCAGCACCCGTGCCCTTTCTGGGGCCAACGTCCTGACTTTC. The chain combines TRBV9 with TRBJ2-6; D call uncertain. V was cut by 4 bases and J by 1 base, with 12 bases left in between. This CDR3 has 16 amino acids. The germline gives CDR1 SGDLS, CDR2 YYNGEE.

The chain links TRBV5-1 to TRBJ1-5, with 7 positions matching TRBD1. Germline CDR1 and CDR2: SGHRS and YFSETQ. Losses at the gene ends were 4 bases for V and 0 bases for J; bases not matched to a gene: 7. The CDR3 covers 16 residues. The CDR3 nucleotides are TGCGCCAGCAGCCTCACAGGGGAGAGTAGCAATCAGCCCCAGCATTTT. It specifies CASSLTGESSNQPQHF.

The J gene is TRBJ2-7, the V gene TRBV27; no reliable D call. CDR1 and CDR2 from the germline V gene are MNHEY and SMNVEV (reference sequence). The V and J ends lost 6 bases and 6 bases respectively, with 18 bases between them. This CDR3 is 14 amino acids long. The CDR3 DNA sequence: TGTGCCAGCAGGGCACTAACCGCCTACGGCGAGCAGTACTTC. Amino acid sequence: CASRALTAYGEQYF.

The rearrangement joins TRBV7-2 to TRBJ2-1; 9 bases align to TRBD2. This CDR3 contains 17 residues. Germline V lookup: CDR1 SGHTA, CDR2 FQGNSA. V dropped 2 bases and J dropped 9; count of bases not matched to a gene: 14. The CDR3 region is CASSLSFTGLAVGEQFF. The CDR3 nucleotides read TGTGCCAGCAGCTTATCCTTCACGGGACTAGCAGTAGGTGAGCAGTTCTTC.

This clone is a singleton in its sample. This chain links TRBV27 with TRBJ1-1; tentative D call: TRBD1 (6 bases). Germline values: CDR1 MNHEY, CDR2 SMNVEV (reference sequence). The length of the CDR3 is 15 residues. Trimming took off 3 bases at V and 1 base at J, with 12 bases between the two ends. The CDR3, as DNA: TGTGCCAGCAGTTTTACCGACAGGTCGAACACTGAAGCTTTCTTT. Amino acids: CASSFTDRSNTEAFF.

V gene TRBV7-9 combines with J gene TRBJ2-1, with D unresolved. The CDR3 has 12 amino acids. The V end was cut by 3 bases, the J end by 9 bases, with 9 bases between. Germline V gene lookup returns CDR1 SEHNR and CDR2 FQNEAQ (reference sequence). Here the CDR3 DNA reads TGTGCCAGCAGCTTTTGGGCTGGTGAGCAGTTCTTC. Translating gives CASSFWAGEQFF.

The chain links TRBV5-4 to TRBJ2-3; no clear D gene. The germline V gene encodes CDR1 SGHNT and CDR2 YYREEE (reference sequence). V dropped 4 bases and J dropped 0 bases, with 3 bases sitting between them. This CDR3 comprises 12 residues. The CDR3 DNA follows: TGTGCCAGCAGCGGGAGCACAGATACGCAGTATTTT. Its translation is CASSGSTDTQYF.

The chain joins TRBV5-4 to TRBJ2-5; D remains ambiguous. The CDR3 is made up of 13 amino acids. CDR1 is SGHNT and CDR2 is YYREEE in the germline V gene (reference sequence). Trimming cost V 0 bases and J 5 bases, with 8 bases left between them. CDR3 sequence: CASSLGVTETQYF. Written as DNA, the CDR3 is TGTGCCAGCAGCTTGGGTGTAACGGAGACCCAGTACTTC. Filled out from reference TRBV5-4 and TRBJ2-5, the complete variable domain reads ETGVTQSPTHLIKTRGQQVTLRCSSQSGHNTVSWYQQALGQGPQFIFQYYREEENGRGNFPPRFSGLQFPNYSSELNVNALELDDSALYLCASSLGVTETQYFGPGTRLLVL.

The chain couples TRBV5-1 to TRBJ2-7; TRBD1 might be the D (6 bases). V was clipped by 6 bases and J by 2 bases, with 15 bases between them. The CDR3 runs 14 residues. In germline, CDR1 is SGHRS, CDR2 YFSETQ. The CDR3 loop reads CASTAQTGTYEQYF. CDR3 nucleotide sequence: TGCGCCAGCACCGCTCAGACAGGTACCTACGAGCAGTACTTC.

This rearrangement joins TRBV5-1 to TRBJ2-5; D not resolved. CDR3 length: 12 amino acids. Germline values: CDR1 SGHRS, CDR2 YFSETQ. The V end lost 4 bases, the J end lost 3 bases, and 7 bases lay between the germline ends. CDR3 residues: CASSKDKETQYF. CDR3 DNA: TGCGCCAGCAGCAAAGATAAAGAGACCCAGTACTTC.

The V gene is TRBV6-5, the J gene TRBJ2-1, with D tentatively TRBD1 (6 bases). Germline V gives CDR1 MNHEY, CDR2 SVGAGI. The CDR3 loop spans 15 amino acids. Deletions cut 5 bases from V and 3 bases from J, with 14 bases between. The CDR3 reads CASSPSRDNYNEQFF. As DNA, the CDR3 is TGTGCCAGCAGTCCGAGCCGGGACAACTACAATGAGCAGTTCTTC.

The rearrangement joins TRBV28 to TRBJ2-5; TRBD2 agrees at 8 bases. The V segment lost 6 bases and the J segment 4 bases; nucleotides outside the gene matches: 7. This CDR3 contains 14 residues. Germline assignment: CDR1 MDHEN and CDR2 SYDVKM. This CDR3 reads CASRSGTRLETQYF. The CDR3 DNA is TGTGCCAGCAGGTCGGGGACTAGGTTAGAGACCCAGTACTTC.

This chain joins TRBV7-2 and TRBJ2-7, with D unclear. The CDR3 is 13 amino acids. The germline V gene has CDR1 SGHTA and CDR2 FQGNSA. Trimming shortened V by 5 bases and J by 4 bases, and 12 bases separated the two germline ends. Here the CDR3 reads CASSPQRKYEQYF. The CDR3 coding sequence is TGTGCCAGCAGCCCGCAGCGAAAATACGAGCAGTACTTC.

In nucleotides, the CDR3 is TGTGCCAGCAGCGCCGTCAACACCGGGGAGCTGTTTTTT. Translation gives CASSAVNTGELFF. This chain links TRBV6-4 with TRBJ2-2; D gene ambiguous. CDR1 MRHNA and CDR2 SNTAGT come from the germline V gene. The V end lost 6 bases, the J end lost 2 bases, and 7 bases lay between the germline ends. The CDR3 covers 13 residues.

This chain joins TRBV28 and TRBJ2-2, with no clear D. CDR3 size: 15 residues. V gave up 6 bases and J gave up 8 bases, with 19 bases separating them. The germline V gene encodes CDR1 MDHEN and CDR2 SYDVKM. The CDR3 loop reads CASSSPPGSPGELFF. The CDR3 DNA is TGTGCCAGCAGCTCGCCTCCGGGCAGCCCGGGGGAGCTGTTTTTT.

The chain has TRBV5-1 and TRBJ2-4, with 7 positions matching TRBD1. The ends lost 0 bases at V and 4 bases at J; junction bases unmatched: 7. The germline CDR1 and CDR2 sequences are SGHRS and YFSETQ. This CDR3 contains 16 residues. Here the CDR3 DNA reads TGCGCCAGCAGCTTGGCTCCCGGGACAGCTAAAAACATTCAGTACTTC. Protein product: CASSLAPGTAKNIQYF.

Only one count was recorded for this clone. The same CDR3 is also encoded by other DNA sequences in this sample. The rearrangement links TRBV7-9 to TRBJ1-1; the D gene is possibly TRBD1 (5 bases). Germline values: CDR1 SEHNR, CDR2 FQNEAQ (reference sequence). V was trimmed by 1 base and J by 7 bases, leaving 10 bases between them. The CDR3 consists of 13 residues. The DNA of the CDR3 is TGTGCCAGCAGCTTAGGAGGGACGGGTGAAGCTTTCTTT. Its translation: CASSLGGTGEAFF.

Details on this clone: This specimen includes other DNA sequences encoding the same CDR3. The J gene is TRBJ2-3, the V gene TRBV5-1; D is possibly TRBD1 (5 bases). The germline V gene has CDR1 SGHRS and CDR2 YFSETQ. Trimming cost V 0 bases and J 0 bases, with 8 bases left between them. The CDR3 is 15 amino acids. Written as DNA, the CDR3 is TGCGCCAGCAGCTTGGGACAGTCTAGCACAGATACGCAGTATTTT. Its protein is CASSLGQSSTDTQYF.

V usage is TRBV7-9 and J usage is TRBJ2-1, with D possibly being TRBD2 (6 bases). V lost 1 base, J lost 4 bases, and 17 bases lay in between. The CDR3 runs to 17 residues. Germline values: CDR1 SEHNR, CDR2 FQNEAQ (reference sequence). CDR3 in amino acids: CASSLDPSGGFYNEQFF. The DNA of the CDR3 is TGTGCCAGCAGCTTAGACCCGAGCGGAGGGTTTTACAATGAGCAGTTCTTC.

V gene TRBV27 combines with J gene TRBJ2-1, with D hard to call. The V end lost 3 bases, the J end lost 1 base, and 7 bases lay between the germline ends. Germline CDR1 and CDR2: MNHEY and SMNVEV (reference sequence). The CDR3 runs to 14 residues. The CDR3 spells CASSLVGSYNEQFF. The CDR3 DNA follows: TGTGCCAGCAGTTTGGTCGGTTCCTACAATGAGCAGTTCTTC.

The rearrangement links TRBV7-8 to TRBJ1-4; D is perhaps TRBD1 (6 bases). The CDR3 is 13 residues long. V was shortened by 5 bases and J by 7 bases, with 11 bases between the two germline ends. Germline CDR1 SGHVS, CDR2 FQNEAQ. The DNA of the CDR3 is TGTGCCAGCAGCAGGGGGTTAAGTGAAAAACTGTTTTTT. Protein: CASSRGLSEKLFF. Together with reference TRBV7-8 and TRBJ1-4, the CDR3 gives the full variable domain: GAGVSQSPRYKVAKRGQDVALRCDPISGHVSLFWYQQALGQGPEFLTYFQNEAQLDKSGLPSDRFFAERPEGSVSTLKIQRTQQEDSAVYLCASSRGLSEKLFFGSGTQLSVL.

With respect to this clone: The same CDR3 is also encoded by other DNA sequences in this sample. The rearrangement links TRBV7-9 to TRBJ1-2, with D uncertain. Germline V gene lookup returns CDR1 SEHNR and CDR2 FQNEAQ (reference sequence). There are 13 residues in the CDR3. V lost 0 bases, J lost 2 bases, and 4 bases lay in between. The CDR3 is CASSLAGNYGYTF. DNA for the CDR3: TGTGCCAGCAGCTTAGCCGGGAACTATGGCTACACCTTC.

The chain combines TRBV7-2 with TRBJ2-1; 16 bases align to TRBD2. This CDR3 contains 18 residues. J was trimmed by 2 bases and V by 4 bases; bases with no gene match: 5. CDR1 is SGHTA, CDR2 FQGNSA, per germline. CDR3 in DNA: TGTGCCAGCAGCTGGGGACTAGCGGGAGGGCCGGCCTACAATGAGCAGTTCTTC. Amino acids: CASSWGLAGGPAYNEQFF.

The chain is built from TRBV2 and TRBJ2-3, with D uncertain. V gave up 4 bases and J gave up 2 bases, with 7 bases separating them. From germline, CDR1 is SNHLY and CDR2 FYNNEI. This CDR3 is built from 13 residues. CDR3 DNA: TGTGCCAGCAGTGTACTTACCACAGATACGCAGTATTTT. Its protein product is CASSVLTTDTQYF.